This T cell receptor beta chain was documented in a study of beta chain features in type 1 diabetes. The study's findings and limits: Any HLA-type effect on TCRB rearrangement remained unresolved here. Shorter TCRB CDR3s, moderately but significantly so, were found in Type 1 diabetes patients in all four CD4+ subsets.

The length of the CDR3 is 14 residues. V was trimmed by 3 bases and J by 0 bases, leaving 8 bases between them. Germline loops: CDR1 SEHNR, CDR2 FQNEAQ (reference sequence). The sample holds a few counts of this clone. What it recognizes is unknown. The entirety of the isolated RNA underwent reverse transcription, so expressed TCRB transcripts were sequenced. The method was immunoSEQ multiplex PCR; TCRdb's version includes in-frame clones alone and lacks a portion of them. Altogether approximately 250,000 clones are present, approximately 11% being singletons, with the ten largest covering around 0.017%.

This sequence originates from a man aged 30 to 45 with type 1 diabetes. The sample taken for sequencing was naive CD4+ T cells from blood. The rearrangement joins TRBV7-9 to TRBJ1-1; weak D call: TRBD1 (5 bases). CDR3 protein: CASSFRQLNTEAFF. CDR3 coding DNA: TGTGCCAGCAGCTTCCGACAGTTGAACACTGAAGCTTTCTTT.